Following are 16 T cell receptor beta chains from one sample sequenced in a study of T cell responses to AZD1222 COVID-19 vaccine. The data were produced by immunoSEQ multiplex PCR, yet TCRdb's version contains in-frame clones alone and is incomplete. The sample holds some 120,000 clones, 86% seen once. The input for sequencing was peripheral blood, taken on day 0 of AZD1222 vaccination. The receptors originated from an adult in good health.

This chain joins TRBV7-9 and TRBJ2-3; 7 nucleotides agree with TRBD2. The J segment lost 4 bases and the V segment lost 5 bases, leaving 3 bases of the junction unmatched. CDR1 SEHNR and CDR2 FQNEAQ come from the germline V gene (reference sequence). The CDR3 is 13 residues long. In DNA, the CDR3 is TGTGCCAGCAGCCCTAGCGGAGCAGATACGCAGTATTTT. Translated, it gives CASSPSGADTQYF.

This chain connects TRBV5-1 to TRBJ2-2; 10 bases align to TRBD2. Germline CDR1 and CDR2: SGHRS and YFSETQ. The V and J ends lost 2 bases and 6 bases, in that order; junction bases with no gene match: 10. The CDR3 runs to 17 residues. CDR3 region: CASSFGSSGSIPGELFF. The CDR3 DNA reads TGCGCCAGCAGCTTCGGGTCTAGCGGGAGTATTCCCGGGGAGCTGTTTTTT. Together with reference TRBV5-1 and TRBJ2-2, the CDR3 gives the full variable domain: KAGVTQTPRYLIKTRGQQVTLSCSPISGHRSVSWYQQTPGQGLQFLFEYFSETQRNKGNFPGRFSGRQFSNSRSEMNVSTLELGDSALYLCASSFGSSGSIPGELFFGEGSRLTVL.

The J gene is TRBJ1-4, the V gene TRBV4-1; 7 positions agree with TRBD1. The CDR3 totals 15 residues. The V gene's germline CDR1 is MGHRA and CDR2 YSYEKL. Trimming took 3 bases from V and 8 from J; bases not matched to a gene: 9. The DNA for the CDR3 is TGCGCCAGCAGCCAGTCCGGGACAGTTAACGAAAAACTGTTTTTT. Translating gives CASSQSGTVNEKLFF.

Only one count was recorded for this clone. The rearrangement uses TRBV24-1 and TRBJ1-5, with TRBD1 matching 8 bases. The CDR3 totals 17 residues. The trim removed 3 bases at V and 7 bases at J, leaving 13 bases unmatched. In germline, CDR1 is KGHDR, CDR2 SFDVKD. The DNA of the CDR3 is TGTGCCACCAGTGATCCCCCCGCCAGGGGGCAAGTACAGCCCCAGCATTTT. This codes for CATSDPPARGQVQPQHF.

The sample holds a few counts of this clone. This chain uses TRBV6-2 or TRBV6-3 with TRBJ2-1, with 11 positions matching TRBD2. The CDR3 length is 15 residues. With V trimmed by 2 bases and J by 3 bases, 0 bases remained unmatched. Germline-derived CDR1 and CDR2 are MNHEY and SVGEGT. CDR3 sequence reads: CASSYGTSGYNEQFF. For the CDR3, the DNA is TGTGCCAGCAGTTACGGGACTAGCGGCTACAATGAGCAGTTCTTC.

The rearrangement links TRBV3-1 (or the pseudogene TRBV3-2) to TRBJ2-1; TRBD2 aligns across 13 bases. Germline CDR1 LGHDT, CDR2 YNNKEL (reference sequence). The V gene end was trimmed by 3 bases and the J gene end by 10 bases; junction bases not matched to a gene: 9. This CDR3 contains 16 residues. Here the CDR3 DNA reads TGTGCCAGCAGCCATTCCACTAGCGGGAGGGCCCGAGAGCAGTTCTTC. Translating it yields CASSHSTSGRAREQFF.

This chain joins TRBV27 and TRBJ2-5; the match to TRBD2 covers 9 bases. The V segment lost 3 bases and the J segment 10 bases; nucleotides outside the gene matches: 9. The CDR3 covers 14 residues. The germline CDR1 and CDR2 sequences are MNHEY and SMNVEV (reference sequence). CDR3 loop: CASSLGLAPSIQYF. CDR3 DNA sequence: TGTGCCAGCAGTTTGGGACTAGCACCATCCATCCAGTACTTC.

This clone was counted a single time. CDR3 sequence reads: CASSQDRGGALKTQYF. CDR3 bases: TGTGCCAGCAGCCAAGACCGCGGGGGGGCCTTAAAGACCCAGTACTTC. This chain joins TRBV14 and TRBJ2-5; 9 bases agree with TRBD2. Per the germline V gene, CDR1 is SGHDN and CDR2 is FVKESK. With V trimmed by 0 bases and J by 6 bases, 8 bases remained unmatched. This CDR3 comprises 16 residues.

This chain joins TRBV7-3 and TRBJ2-2; 10 bases match TRBD1. CDR1 SGHTA and CDR2 FQGTGA come from the germline V gene. V gave up 1 base and J gave up 3 bases; unmatched junction bases: 2. The CDR3 length is 16 residues. The CDR3 here is CASSLNGQGDTGELFF. CDR3 sequence (DNA): TGTGCCAGCAGCTTAAATGGACAGGGGGACACCGGGGAGCTGTTTTTT.

The rearrangement links TRBV6-1 to TRBJ1-4; no clear D gene. Trimming stripped 2 bases from V and 5 bases from J, with 15 bases between. In germline, CDR1 is MNHNS, CDR2 SASEGT. The CDR3 consists of 16 residues. The CDR3: CASSESLGRPNEKLFF. CDR3 coding DNA: TGTGCCAGCAGTGAATCTTTGGGCAGGCCCAATGAAAAACTGTTTTTT.

The rearrangement links TRBV19 to TRBJ1-2; maybe TRBD1 (5 bases). Germline V gene sequence: CDR1 LNHDA, CDR2 SQIVND (reference sequence). This CDR3 is built from 13 residues. V lost 6 bases and J 4 bases, leaving 12 bases between the germline ends. The CDR3 coding sequence is TGTGCCAGTAGCCCCTTCGGGACCTATGGCTACACCTTC. This encodes CASSPFGTYGYTF.

The chain links TRBV27 to TRBJ1-1; a weak D match, TRBD1 (5 bases). Germline assignment: CDR1 MNHEY and CDR2 SMNVEV (reference sequence). Trimming shortened V by 7 bases and J by 12 bases, and 24 bases separated the two germline ends. The CDR3 runs to 14 residues. DNA of the CDR3: TGTGCCAGCACCCCCGGGGGATCCACCCTTTCGCCTTTCTTT. Protein sequence: CASTPGGSTLSPFF.

V and J are TRBV5-4 and TRBJ2-1, with 11 bases fitting TRBD1. The CDR3 is 15 residues long. Trimming took 5 bases from V and 8 from J; bases not matched to a gene: 9. Germline V gene lookup returns CDR1 SGHNT and CDR2 YYREEE (reference sequence). CDR3 nucleotides: TGTGCCAGCAGGGTCGGTGGACAGGGGGCACATGAGCAGTTCTTC. Protein sequence: CASRVGGQGAHEQFF.

V gene TRBV27 combines with J gene TRBJ1-2; TRBD1 aligns across 8 bases. The junction had 11 bases not matched to a gene; V was cut back by 5 bases and J by 0 bases. Germline CDR1 and CDR2: MNHEY and SMNVEV (reference sequence). This CDR3 has 17 residues. The CDR3 spells CASSPDRAPQANYGYTF. As DNA, the CDR3 is TGTGCCAGCAGTCCGGACAGGGCTCCGCAAGCTAACTATGGCTACACCTTC.

The chain links TRBV19 to TRBJ1-1, with D unclear. Germline loops: CDR1 LNHDA, CDR2 SQIVND (reference sequence). V shed 9 bases and J shed 0 bases, with 17 bases lying between them. This CDR3 is built from 15 residues. CDR3 in amino acids: CASRGGKNLNTEAFF. CDR3 bases: TGTGCCAGCCGCGGCGGGAAAAACCTGAACACTGAAGCTTTCTTT. The complete variable domain, with remaining parts taken from reference TRBV19 and TRBJ1-1, reads DGGITQSPKYLFRKEGQNVTLSCEQNLNHDAMYWYRQDPGQGLRLIYYSQIVNDFQKGDIAEGYSVSREKKESFPLTVTSAQKNPTAFYLCASRGGKNLNTEAFFGQGTRLTVV.

The chain has TRBV7-9 and TRBJ2-5; 11 bases match TRBD2. CDR3 length: 15 amino acids. Germline CDR1 and CDR2: SEHNR and FQNEAQ (reference sequence). V was clipped by 6 bases and J by 2 bases; unmatched bases: 5. This CDR3 reads CASRRTSGLQETQYF. For the CDR3, the DNA is TGTGCCAGCAGGAGGACTAGCGGGTTGCAAGAGACCCAGTACTTC. Based on the CDR3 plus reference TRBV7-9 and TRBJ2-5, the full variable domain is DTGVSQNPRHKITKRGQNVTFRCDPISEHNRLYWYRQTLGQGPEFLTYFQNEAQLEKSRLLSDRFSAERPKGSFSTLEIQRTEQGDSAMYLCASRRTSGLQETQYFGPGTRLLVL.